This is a list of T cell receptor beta chains from one sample in a study of blood T cells in healthy people across ages. One entry per CDR3 protein, called by TCRdb with MiXCR from the 5' RACE reads. Of about 720,000 distinct CDR3 sequences listed, 22% are singletons. Sequenced: blood. Receptor source: a man between 65 and 85 years old in good health. CDR3s include the opening cysteine and the closing phenylalanine or tryptophan. The order of the fields is V gene, J gene, clone size, D gene, CDR3 protein, CDR3 DNA. The D gene is left open where the match is weak. A clone size is listed for some rows: how often the clone was seen (once, few, many), or a class if it is expanded.

TRBV28	TRBJ2-1	NA	NA	CARSPIGDGYNEQFF	TGTGCCCGCAGCCCGATCGGGGACGGATACAATGAGCAGTTCTTC
TRBV5-1	TRBJ2-1	NA	NA	CASSLFQNQNEQFF	TGCGCCAGCAGCTTGTTCCAAAACCAAAATGAGCAGTTCTTC
TRBV21-1	TRBJ2-1	NA	NA	CASSKVGGGIETQYF	NA
TRBV18	TRBJ1-1	NA	NA	CASSPRTDITEAFF	TGTGCCAGCTCACCACGGACCGACATCACTGAAGCTTTCTTT
TRBV7-3	TRBJ1-3	few	NA	CASSLSGTTGNTIYF	TGTGCCAGCAGCTTAAGTGGGACTACCGGAAACACCATATATTTT
TRBV5-1	TRBJ2-6	NA	NA	CASSLEQFSGANVLTF	TGCGCCAGCAGCTTGGAGCAGTTCTCTGGGGCCAACGTCCTGACTTTC
TRBV7-6	TRBJ2-7	few	NA	CASSLGDLYEQYF	TGTGCCAGCAGCTTAGGGGATCTATACGAGCAGTACTTC
TRBV14	TRBJ1-2	few	TRBD1	CASSLARTGPEGYTF	TGTGCCAGCAGCCTAGCCCGGACAGGACCGGAAGGCTACACCTTC
TRBV20-1	TRBJ1-2	once	NA	CSAGDGIGYTF	TGCAGTGCCGGGGACGGCATAGGCTACACCTTC
TRBV10-3	TRBJ2-3	few	TRBD2	CANLLAGGDTQYF	TGTGCCAACCTACTAGCGGGAGGCGATACGCAGTATTTT
TRBV12-3/TRBV12-4	TRBJ2-5	few	NA	CASSSSLGGGQETQYF	TGTGCCAGCAGTTCATCCCTAGGGGGGGGCCAAGAGACCCAGTACTTC
TRBV11-2	TRBJ2-2	NA	NA	CASSLVQGGTGELFF	TGTGCCAGCAGCTTAGTTCAGGGGGGAACCGGGGAGCTGTTTTTT
TRBV9	TRBJ2-1	few	NA	CASSVDLASSYNEQFF	TGTGCCAGCAGCGTAGACCTAGCGAGCTCCTACAATGAGCAGTTCTTC
TRBV20-1	TRBJ2-1	NA	NA	CSAERTKNEQFF	TGCAGTGCCGAACGGACTAAAAATGAGCAGTTCTTC
TRBV29-1	TRBJ1-4	few	NA	CSVRKSSNEKLFF	TGCAGCGTCCGCAAATCGTCTAATGAAAAACTGTTTTTT
TRBV3-1	TRBJ2-1	few	NA	CASSPSPNNEQFF	TGTGCCAGCAGCCCCTCCCCTAACAATGAGCAGTTCTTC
TRBV3-1	TRBJ2-1	once	TRBD2	CASSQNPSGNSYNEQFF	TGTGCCAGCAGCCAAAATCCTAGCGGGAACTCCTACAATGAGCAGTTCTTC
TRBV20-1	TRBJ2-5	NA	TRBD2	CSVKRGVGQETQYF	TGCAGTGTGAAACGGGGGGTAGGACAAGAGACCCAGTACTTC
TRBV29-1	TRBJ1-2	NA	NA	CSVEGRSGYTF	TGCAGCGTTGAAGGGCGGTCGGGCTACACCTTC
TRBV5-1	TRBJ1-1	NA	NA	CASSPNWNTEAFF	TGCGCCAGCAGCCCTAATTGGAACACTGAAGCTTTCTTT
TRBV5-1	TRBJ1-5	NA	NA	CASSLVGQPDQPQHF	TGCGCCAGCAGCTTGGTTGGGCAGCCGGACCAGCCCCAGCATTTT
TRBV5-1	TRBJ2-1	many	NA	CASSPAGTSNNEQFF	TGCGCCAGCAGCCCGGCCGGGACCTCTAACAATGAGCAGTTCTTC
TRBV12-3/TRBV12-4	TRBJ1-1	NA	NA	CASSSMIPGTEAFF	TGTGCCAGCAGCTCGATGATACCAGGGACTGAAGCTTTCTTT
TRBV20-1	TRBJ2-7	NA	NA	CSASGGIKTYEQYF	TGCAGTGCCTCAGGGGGGATAAAGACCTACGAGCAGTACTTC
TRBV7-9	TRBJ2-1	NA	TRBD2	CASSVDGTSKGRGEQFF	TGTGCCAGCAGCGTAGACGGGACTAGTAAGGGGCGAGGTGAGCAGTTCTTC
TRBV5-1	TRBJ1-3	NA	TRBD1	CASSWDSSGSTIYF	TGCGCCAGCAGCTGGGACAGCTCTGGAAGCACCATATATTTT
TRBV20-1	TRBJ1-5	NA	TRBD1	CSAKGGASNQPHHF	TGCAGTGCAAAAGGGGGCGCGAGCAATCAGCCCCATCATTTT
TRBV4-3	TRBJ2-3	NA	NA	CASSQEFPAGYPDTQYF	TGCGCCAGCAGCCAAGAGTTCCCGGCGGGATACCCCGATACGCAGTATTTT
TRBV7-2	TRBJ2-7	NA	TRBD2	CASSPRSGGAKQYF	TGTGCCAGCAGCCCCCGGAGCGGGGGGGCTAAGCAGTACTTC
TRBV7-9	TRBJ1-4	many	NA	CASSLSVYEKLFF	TGTGCCAGCAGCTTATCGGTCTATGAAAAACTGTTTTTT
TRBV12-3/TRBV12-4	TRBJ2-5	NA	NA	CASSQVRSQYF	TGTGCCAGCAGTCAAGTTAGGTCCCAGTACTTC
TRBV7-2	TRBJ2-3	few	TRBD2	CASSPGGGAGTQYF	TGTGCCAGCAGCCCTGGGGGAGGGGCCGGTACGCAGTATTTT
TRBV7-2	TRBJ1-4	NA	TRBD1	CASSLTGGGGREKLFF	TGTGCCAGCAGCTTAACTGGAGGGGGCGGGAGGGAAAAACTGTTTTTT
TRBV10-3	TRBJ1-1	few	TRBD1	CATEPGTENTEAFF	TGTGCCACTGAACCCGGGACAGAGAACACTGAAGCTTTCTTT
TRBV21-1	TRBJ2-4	few	NA	CASSKGQGGKNIQYF	TGTGCCAGCAGCAAGGGACAGGGGGGCAAAAACATTCAGTACTTC
TRBV28	TRBJ2-7	few	NA	CASSFSRVPSYEQYF	TGTGCCAGCAGTTTCTCCCGGGTCCCCTCCTACGAGCAGTACTTC
TRBV4-3	TRBJ1-1	NA	TRBD1	CASSQEDFRAGGRMNTEAFF	TGCGCCAGCAGCCAAGAGGATTTTAGGGCAGGGGGCCGTATGAACACTGAAGCTTTCTTT
TRBV27	TRBJ2-2	NA	TRBD1	CASRYTGGQPGELFF	TGTGCCAGCAGATACACAGGGGGCCAGCCCGGGGAGCTGTTTTTT
TRBV28	TRBJ2-3	NA	NA	CASTKTGLTDTQYF	TGTGCCAGCACAAAGACAGGCCTCACAGATACGCAGTATTTT
TRBV20-1	TRBJ2-2	few	NA	CSAPSVGNTGELFF	TGCAGTGCTCCCAGTGTGGGGAACACCGGGGAGCTGTTTTTT
TRBV10-3	TRBJ2-1	few	NA	CAISDWQSSYNEQFF	TGTGCCATCAGTGACTGGCAAAGCTCCTACAATGAGCAGTTCTTC
TRBV4-1	TRBJ2-1	NA	NA	CASSADRNNEQFF	TGCGCCAGCAGCGCGGACAGAAACAATGAGCAGTTCTTC
TRBV27	TRBJ2-7	NA	NA	CASSLKRAYEQYF	TGTGCCAGCAGTTTAAAGCGGGCCTACGAGCAGTACTTC
TRBV5-1	TRBJ2-1	few	TRBD1	CATKRGTGRNEQFF	TGCGCGACCAAAAGAGGGACAGGGAGGAATGAGCAGTTCTTC
TRBV7-6	TRBJ2-1	NA	NA	CASSLYLAGGNEQFF	TGTGCCAGCAGCTTATATCTAGCCGGCGGTAATGAGCAGTTCTTC
TRBV20-1	TRBJ1-3	NA	NA	CSARVGVSSGNAIYF	TGCAGTGCTAGAGTAGGGGTCTCCTCTGGAAACGCCATATATTTT
TRBV7-2	TRBJ2-7	NA	TRBD2	CASSLVVGLGAYEQYF	TGTGCCAGCAGCTTAGTAGTAGGACTAGGGGCCTACGAGCAGTACTTC
TRBV12-3/TRBV12-4	TRBJ2-5	few	NA	CASSLYPSVRETQYF	TGTGCCAGCAGTTTATATCCTAGCGTTAGAGAGACCCAGTACTTC
TRBV19	TRBJ1-1	NA	NA	CASSIVQTNTEAFF	TGTGCCAGTAGTATTGTACAGACGAACACTGAAGCTTTCTTT
TRBV9	TRBJ1-2	NA	NA	CASTEGGALNYGYTF	TGTGCCAGCACCGAAGGGGGGGCACTTAACTATGGCTACACCTTC
TRBV20-1	TRBJ2-5	NA	TRBD2	CSEARGGETQYF	TGCAGTGAGGCCCGGGGGGGGGAGACCCAGTACTTC
TRBV25-1	TRBJ1-4	NA	NA	CASSPWGAGEKLFF	TGTGCCAGCAGTCCCTGGGGAGCAGGAGAAAAACTGTTTTTT
TRBV12-3/TRBV12-4	TRBJ2-1	NA	NA	CASSYGGPNEQFF	TGTGCCAGCAGTTATGGGGGACCGAATGAGCAGTTCTTC
TRBV5-1	TRBJ1-4	NA	NA	CASSGRGSTNEKLFF	TGCGCCAGCAGTGGGAGGGGCTCAACTAATGAAAAACTGTTTTTT
TRBV7-9	TRBJ2-7	few	NA	CASSSINYEQYF	TGTGCCAGCAGCTCAATCAACTACGAGCAGTACTTC
TRBV2	TRBJ2-3	NA	TRBD1	CASSTVTGTAYTDTQYF	TGTGCCAGCAGTACAGTAACCGGGACAGCTTACACAGATACGCAGTATTTT
TRBV5-1	TRBJ2-3	few	NA	CASSLGDDTDTQYF	TGCGCCAGCAGCTTGGGGGACGACACAGATACGCAGTATTTT
TRBV7-2	TRBJ2-1	NA	TRBD2	CASSSSFTSVNEQFF	TGTGCCAGCAGCTCCTCGTTTACTAGCGTGAATGAGCAGTTCTTC
TRBV4-1	TRBJ2-5	few	NA	CASSLKWGIGEETQYF	TGCGCCAGCAGCCTGAAGTGGGGGATAGGAGAAGAGACCCAGTACTTC
TRBV20-1	TRBJ2-1	many	NA	CSAGSGPNQVQFF	TGCAGTGCTGGCTCGGGGCCGAATCAGGTGCAGTTCTTC